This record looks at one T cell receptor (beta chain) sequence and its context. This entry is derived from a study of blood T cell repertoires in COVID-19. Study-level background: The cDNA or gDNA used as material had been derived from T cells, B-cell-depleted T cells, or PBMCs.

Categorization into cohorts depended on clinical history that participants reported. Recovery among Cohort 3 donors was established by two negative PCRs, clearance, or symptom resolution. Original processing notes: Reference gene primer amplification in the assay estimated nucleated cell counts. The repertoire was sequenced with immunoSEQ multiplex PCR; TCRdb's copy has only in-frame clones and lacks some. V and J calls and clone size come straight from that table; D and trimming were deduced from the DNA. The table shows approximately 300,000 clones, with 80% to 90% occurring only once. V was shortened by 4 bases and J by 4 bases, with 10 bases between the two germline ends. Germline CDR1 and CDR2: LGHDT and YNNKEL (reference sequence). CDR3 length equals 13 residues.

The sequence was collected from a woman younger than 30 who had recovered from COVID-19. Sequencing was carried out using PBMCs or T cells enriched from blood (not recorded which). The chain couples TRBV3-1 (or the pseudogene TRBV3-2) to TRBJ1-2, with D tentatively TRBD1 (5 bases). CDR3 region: CASSPTGPYGYTF. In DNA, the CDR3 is TGTGCCAGCAGCCCAACAGGTCCCTATGGCTACACCTTC.